The 10 T cell receptor beta chains below all came from one sample that was sequenced in a study of blood T cell repertoires in COVID-19. TCRdb keeps only in-frame clones here, not all; method: immunoSEQ multiplex PCR. The sample has approximately 500,000 clones; approximately 92% are singletons. Input material: peripheral blood. These receptors all come from a man between 18 and 35 years old with COVID-19, enrolled during active disease.

The chain is built from TRBV10-3 and TRBJ1-5; D remains ambiguous. The germline V gene has CDR1 ENHRY and CDR2 SYGVKD. V was trimmed by 0 bases and J by 10 bases, leaving 16 bases between them. The CDR3 is made up of 15 amino acids. Here the CDR3 DNA reads TGTGCCATCAGTGAGTCCTTGGAGGGCGCTGAACCCCAGCATTTT. Translation: CAISESLEGAEPQHF.

This clone was seen just once. The chain employs TRBV18 and TRBJ2-7; 7 bases align to TRBD1. The junction had 5 bases not matched to a gene; V was cut back by 3 bases and J by 3 bases. The germline V gene has CDR1 KGHSH and CDR2 LQKENI. The CDR3 totals 14 residues. The CDR3 region has the DNA TGTGCCAGCTCACCTGGACAGGAGCTCTACGAGCAGTACTTC. This encodes CASSPGQELYEQYF.

The sample holds a few counts of this clone. The chain has TRBV6-4 and TRBJ2-1; maybe TRBD1 (6 bases). The germline CDR1 and CDR2 sequences are MRHNA and SNTAGT. The CDR3 totals 13 residues. The V end was cut by 8 bases, the J end by 7 bases, with 15 bases between. The CDR3: CASAYQQGNEQFF. The CDR3 DNA reads TGTGCCAGCGCCTACCAACAGGGAAATGAGCAGTTCTTC.

The CDR3 loop is CASSLVSGSFYNEQFF. The CDR3 region has the DNA TGCGCCAGCAGCTTGGTAAGCGGGAGCTTCTACAATGAGCAGTTCTTC. This chain links TRBV5-1 with TRBJ2-1; 8 bases line up with TRBD2. This CDR3 region has 16 residues. Germline-derived CDR1 and CDR2 are SGHRS and YFSETQ. After removal of 0 bases from V and 3 bases from J, the junction contained 5 bases not matched to a gene.

The rearrangement joins TRBV5-1 to TRBJ2-2; 9 nucleotides line up with TRBD1. Germline V gives CDR1 SGHRS, CDR2 YFSETQ. This CDR3 is 14 amino acids long. After removal of 4 bases from V and 6 bases from J, the junction contained 4 bases not matched to a gene. CDR3 loop: CASSPGQGAGELFF. DNA for the CDR3: TGCGCCAGCAGCCCGGGACAGGGCGCCGGGGAGCTGTTTTTT.

The chain is built from TRBV10-3 and TRBJ1-2, with a weak D call TRBD1 (6 bases). Trimming cost V 4 bases and J 6 bases, with 12 bases left between them. The length of the CDR3 is 13 residues. Per the germline V gene, CDR1 is ENHRY and CDR2 is SYGVKD. As DNA, the CDR3 is TGTGCCATCAGTGCCACAGGGAGGGATGGCTACACCTTC. As protein: CAISATGRDGYTF.

In regard to this clone: The same CDR3 is also encoded by other DNA sequences in this sample. The V call is TRBV4-1, the J call TRBJ2-7; 7 bases line up with TRBD1. V shed 1 base and J 0 bases; nucleotides not matched to a gene: 3. CDR3 length: 15 amino acids. Germline V gene lookup returns CDR1 MGHRA and CDR2 YSYEKL. CDR3 nucleotides: TGCGCCAGCAGCCAAGCAACAGGGGCCTCCTACGAGCAGTACTTC. Protein product: CASSQATGASYEQYF.

The chain has TRBV5-8 and TRBJ1-5; D perhaps matches TRBD1 (5 bases). V was pared by 4 bases and J by 0 bases, with 17 bases between. Per the germline V gene, CDR1 is SGHTS and CDR2 is YDEGEE. This CDR3 is 17 amino acids long. CDR3 DNA sequence: TGTGCCAGCAGCAGGTACGGACAATATTATAGCAATCAGCCCCAGCATTTT. Its protein is CASSRYGQYYSNQPQHF.

The gene calls are TRBV5-1 and TRBJ2-2; D is uncertain. CDR1 and CDR2 (germline): SGHRS, YFSETQ. With 2 bases removed from V and 2 bases from J, the gap between germline ends came to 10 bases. This CDR3 has 15 residues. The CDR3 DNA reads TGCGCCAGCAGCTTAACAACAGCTAACACCGGGGAGCTGTTTTTT. Translating gives CASSLTTANTGELFF.

The chain links TRBV24-1 to TRBJ2-5, with 9 bases lining up with TRBD1. The germline V gene has CDR1 KGHDR and CDR2 SFDVKD. There are 17 residues in the CDR3. J gave up 5 bases and V 4 bases, and 13 bases lay outside the gene matches. The CDR3 sequence: CATSESTTGGTWETQYF. The CDR3 coding sequence is TGTGCCACCAGTGAGAGTACTACAGGGGGCACATGGGAGACCCAGTACTTC.